The 11 T cell receptor beta chains listed next were all sequenced from one sample in a study of blood T cell repertoires in COVID-19. The table came from immunoSEQ multiplex PCR; TCRdb's copy has only in-frame clones and leaves some out. Of a few hundred thousand clones in the sample, approximately 80% were seen once. The sample taken for sequencing was peripheral blood. The receptors were sampled from a woman at least 80 years old with acute or convalescent COVID-19.

The chain carries TRBV6-5 and TRBJ2-2; D perhaps matches TRBD2 (6 bases). CDR1 is MNHEY and CDR2 is SVGAGI in the germline V gene. The CDR3 runs 15 residues. Trimming pared 6 bases from V and 5 bases from J, leaving 16 bases between. The CDR3 region has the DNA TGTGCCAGCAGCATACAGGTGGAGGGGACCGGGGAGCTGTTTTTT. Its translation: CASSIQVEGTGELFF.

The CDR3 sequence is CASSLQGQETQYF. CDR3 nucleotide sequence: TGTGCCAGCTCACTACAGGGTCAGGAGACCCAGTACTTC. The chain carries TRBV18 and TRBJ2-5, with D possibly TRBD1 on 6 matching bases. The length of the CDR3 is 13 residues. Germline CDR1 and CDR2: KGHSH and LQKENI. V was pared by 4 bases and J by 5 bases, with 11 bases between. The variable domain in full, with the rest retrieved from reference TRBV18 and TRBJ2-5, is NAGVMQNPRHLVRRRGQEARLRCSPMKGHSHVYWYRQLPEEGLKFMVYLQKENIIDESGMPKERFSAEFPKEGPSILRIQQVVRGDSAAYFCASSLQGQETQYFGPGTRLLVL.

The genes are TRBV5-1 and TRBJ2-7; 10 positions agree with TRBD1. This CDR3 contains 15 residues. Looked up from germline, CDR1 is SGHRS and CDR2 is YFSETQ. V dropped 4 bases and J dropped 5; count of bases not matched to a gene: 9. The CDR3 sequence is CASSPGGTGAHEQYF. CDR3 sequence (DNA): TGCGCCAGCAGCCCGGGGGGGACAGGGGCTCACGAGCAGTACTTC. The full variable domain, rest sourced from reference TRBV5-1 and TRBJ2-7, is KAGVTQTPRYLIKTRGQQVTLSCSPISGHRSVSWYQQTPGQGLQFLFEYFSETQRNKGNFPGRFSGRQFSNSRSEMNVSTLELGDSALYLCASSPGGTGAHEQYFGPGTRLTVT.

This clone has at least ten counts. The genes are TRBV7-3 and TRBJ2-2; D might be TRBD2 (6 bases). The CDR3 is 15 residues long. V was trimmed by 6 bases and J by 2 bases, leaving 13 bases between them. CDR1 is SGHTA, CDR2 FQGTGA, per germline. CDR3 protein: CASSPGLYNTGELFF. Written as DNA, the CDR3 is TGTGCCAGCAGTCCGGGACTCTACAACACCGGGGAGCTGTTTTTT.

J is TRBJ2-3 and V is TRBV19, with 10 bases lining up with TRBD2. After removal of 6 bases from V and 2 bases from J, the junction contained 8 bases not matched to a gene. The CDR3 is 16 amino acids. CDR1 is LNHDA and CDR2 is SQIVND in the germline V gene (reference sequence). The CDR3 DNA reads TGTGCCAGTAGCAAAAACGGACTAGCGGACACAGATACGCAGTATTTT. This sequence encodes CASSKNGLADTDTQYF.

The chain links TRBV9 to TRBJ2-5; no reliable D call. Germline CDR1 reads SGDLS; CDR2 reads YYNGEE. The CDR3 contains 13 residues. Trimming cost V 1 base and J 3 bases, with 7 bases left between them. CDR3 coding DNA: TGTGCCAGCAGCGTATCACCTAAAGAGACCCAGTACTTC. It translates to CASSVSPKETQYF.

The chain joins TRBV7-6 to TRBJ1-1; the D gene is possibly TRBD1 (5 bases). Trimming pared 1 base from V and 5 bases from J, leaving 11 bases between. Germline V gives CDR1 SGHVS, CDR2 FNYEAQ. The CDR3 has 14 amino acids. For the CDR3, the DNA is TGTGCCAGCAGCTTAGTCAGGGTTGGGACTGAAGCTTTCTTT. Amino acid sequence: CASSLVRVGTEAFF.

The J gene is TRBJ1-5, the V gene TRBV12-3 or TRBV12-4, with D hard to call. This CDR3 comprises 13 residues. V was cut by 1 base and J by 9 bases, with 10 bases left in between. The CDR3 is CASSLDGRGPQHF. The CDR3 nucleotides are TGTGCCAGCAGTTTAGACGGCCGGGGGCCCCAGCATTTT.

In regard to this clone: The junction and the germline gene differ at one end; a read error may be behind it. The rearrangement uses TRBV7-7 and TRBJ1-6; D is ambiguous. The CDR3 has 15 amino acids. Germline CDR1 SSHAT, CDR2 FNYEAQ (reference sequence). The CDR3 sequence is CASSLGGLSGSPLHF. CDR3 bases: TGTGCTAGCAGCTTAGGCGGCCTCTCCGGGTCACCCCTCCACTTT.

This clone has only a few counts. V and J are TRBV14 and TRBJ1-1; TRBD1 is a possible D gene (5 bases). Germline CDR1 is SGHDN and CDR2 is FVKESK. This CDR3 contains 16 residues. Trimming shortened V by 0 bases and J by 1 base, and 12 bases separated the two germline ends. CDR3 residues: CASSQEWRQRNTEAFF. DNA for the CDR3: TGTGCCAGCAGCCAAGAATGGCGACAGAGGAACACTGAAGCTTTCTTT.

The genes are TRBV12-5 and TRBJ1-1; D is possibly TRBD1 (5 bases). This CDR3 has 15 residues. Per germline, CDR1 LGHNT and CDR2 FRNRAP. Trimming removed 2 bases at V and 0 bases at J, with 10 bases between. For the CDR3, the DNA is TGTGCTAGTGGTTTGTTTAGGGGTATGAACACTGAAGCTTTCTTT. Protein sequence: CASGLFRGMNTEAFF.